Shown below are 31 T cell receptor beta chains from a single sample sequenced in a study of preoperative IRX-2 immunotherapy in early breast cancer. Regarding treatment: preoperative locoregional IRX-2 cytokine immunotherapy. This table comes from immunoSEQ multiplex PCR, and its TCRdb copy is limited to in-frame clones, with some not included. The sample lists just over 3,000 clones; roughly 74% were seen once. The sample was tumor tissue, taken after IRX-2 immunotherapy. The receptors were gathered from a human donor with breast cancer.

J is TRBJ2-7 and V is TRBV18; 8 nucleotides match TRBD2. V shed 3 bases and J 5 bases; nucleotides not matched to a gene: 9. Looked up from germline, CDR1 is KGHSH and CDR2 is LQKENI. The CDR3 has 15 residues. The CDR3 sequence is CASSPATAGGDEQYF. The CDR3 DNA follows: TGTGCCAGCTCACCGGCCACTGCGGGAGGAGACGAGCAGTACTTC.

This chain links TRBV19 with TRBJ2-2; a possible D gene is TRBD1 (5 bases). Germline values: CDR1 LNHDA, CDR2 SQIVND (reference sequence). Trimming pared 6 bases from V and 7 bases from J, leaving 12 bases between. The CDR3 sequence is 13 residues long. The CDR3 loop reads CASRPQGVGELFF. In DNA, the CDR3 is TGTGCCAGTAGGCCGCAGGGTGTCGGGGAGCTGTTTTTT.

In this sample, this clone turned up once. The V and J genes are TRBV6-8 and TRBJ2-2, with TRBD2 matching over 14 bases. The CDR3 sequence is 17 residues long. Unmatched junction bases numbered 9, after V lost 7 bases and J lost 5 bases. Germline CDR1 and CDR2: MNHGY and SAAAGT. CDR3 region: CASTGTSGGVGTGELFF. As DNA, the CDR3 is TGTGCCAGCACCGGGACTAGCGGGGGAGTGGGGACCGGGGAGCTGTTTTTT.

By share of the sample, this clone is large. This chain joins TRBV28 and TRBJ1-5, with D perhaps matching TRBD1 (6 bases). Germline CDR1 MDHEN, CDR2 SYDVKM. V shed 4 bases and J shed 4 bases, with 14 bases lying between them. This CDR3 is built from 15 residues. CDR3 DNA: TGTGCCAGCAGTTGGGCCGTGAGGGGGAATCAGCCCCAGCATTTT. Translating gives CASSWAVRGNQPQHF.

The chain couples TRBV6-8 to TRBJ2-6, with D unresolved. The germline V gene encodes CDR1 MNHGY and CDR2 SAAAGT. The CDR3 has 14 amino acids. V lost 2 bases to trimming and J lost 1 base, with 3 bases between them. The CDR3 nucleotides are TGTGCCAGCAGTTACGGGTCTGGGGCCAACGTCCTGACTTTC. As protein: CASSYGSGANVLTF.

Here the CDR3 DNA reads TGTGCCAGCAGTTATCTTCTAGCGGGAGGGCCTGGGACAGATACGCAGTATTTT. Translating it yields CASSYLLAGGPGTDTQYF. The chain uses TRBV28 and TRBJ2-3, with 12 bases that match TRBD2. This CDR3 region has 18 residues. V lost 4 bases and J lost 3; bases outside the gene matches: 11. CDR1 is MDHEN, CDR2 SYDVKM, per germline.

The chain uses TRBV18 and TRBJ1-1; D gene unclear. The CDR3 extends over 14 amino acids. With 6 bases removed from V and 1 base from J, the gap between germline ends came to 12 bases. Germline V gives CDR1 KGHSH, CDR2 LQKENI. CDR3 loop: CASSPFGGNTEAFF. CDR3 DNA: TGTGCCAGCTCTCCCTTCGGCGGGAACACTGAAGCTTTCTTT.

The rearrangement links TRBV28 to TRBJ1-4, with D perhaps matching TRBD1 (5 bases). V lost 2 bases, J lost 6 bases, and 10 bases lay in between. CDR3 length: 14 residues. The germline CDR1 and CDR2 sequences are MDHEN and SYDVKM. In DNA, the CDR3 is TGTGCCAGCAGTTTAGAGGGGCCGGATGAAAAACTGTTTTTT. It codes for CASSLEGPDEKLFF.

On this clone itself: An end of the junction differs from the germline gene, which may be a read error. The gene calls are TRBV6-7 and TRBJ1-1; D is ambiguous. TRBV6-7 has ORF status, its function being uncertain. The CDR3 runs to 11 residues. The CDR3 DNA is TGTGCCATCAGTGAGTGGACTGAAGCTTTCTTT. Residues: CAISEWTEAFF.

This clone is a singleton in its sample. The V call is TRBV28, the J call TRBJ1-2; D possibly corresponds to TRBD1 (6 bases). CDR1 is MDHEN, CDR2 SYDVKM, per germline. Trimming stripped 6 bases from V and 2 bases from J, with 16 bases between. This CDR3 comprises 15 residues. DNA for the CDR3: TGTGCCAGCAGGCTTTTAGGGACAACAAACTATGGCTACACCTTC. Its translation: CASRLLGTTNYGYTF.

This clone was observed a few times. Its ends do not fully match the called genes, so a read error is possible. The chain carries TRBV6-8 and TRBJ1-5, with D maybe TRBD1 (5 bases). The germline CDR1 and CDR2 sequences are MNHGY and SAAAGT. The CDR3 is made up of 13 amino acids. The CDR3 bases are TGTGCCATCAGTGCCGACAGTTATCAGCCCCAGCATTTT. This translates into CAISADSYQPQHF.

The rearrangement links TRBV19 to TRBJ1-2; no definite D call. The CDR3 loop spans 15 amino acids. The germline V and J ends were trimmed by 6 bases and 1 base, with 15 bases remaining between them. From germline, CDR1 is LNHDA and CDR2 SQIVND (reference sequence). In DNA form, the CDR3 reads TGTGCCAGTAGGGATCGTGTGGTGCGTAACTATGGCTACACCTTC. Its protein product is CASRDRVVRNYGYTF.

The chain has TRBV10-2 and TRBJ2-3; D is possibly TRBD1 (6 bases). The germline CDR1 and CDR2 sequences are WSHSY and SAAADI. Trimming took off 2 bases at V and 5 bases at J, with 14 bases between the two ends. The length of the CDR3 is 15 residues. The CDR3 bases are TGCGCCAGCAGTGAGAGGCGAGGGGGAGAAGATACGCAGTATTTT. Its translation is CASSERRGGEDTQYF.

This chain connects TRBV30 to TRBJ2-2; 10 nucleotides agree with TRBD2. J gave up 7 bases and V 8 bases, and 7 bases lay outside the gene matches. This CDR3 contains 13 residues. Germline V CDR1 and CDR2: GTSNPN, SVGIG (reference sequence). The CDR3 region is CALSGRAFGELFF. In nucleotides, the CDR3 is TGTGCCCTGAGCGGGAGGGCCTTCGGGGAGCTGTTTTTT.

The chain combines TRBV19 with TRBJ2-6; no definite D call. The V gene's germline CDR1 is LNHDA and CDR2 SQIVND (reference sequence). Trimming removed 5 bases at V and 13 bases at J, with 21 bases between. This CDR3 is built from 15 residues. The CDR3 nucleotides are TGTGCCAGTAGTGTCTCCGGGCTAACCCTTGAGGTCCTGACTTTC. Protein sequence: CASSVSGLTLEVLTF. Full variable domain (outside the CDR3, taken from reference TRBV19 and TRBJ2-6): DGGITQSPKYLFRKEGQNVTLSCEQNLNHDAMYWYRQDPGQGLRLIYYSQIVNDFQKGDIAEGYSVSREKKESFPLTVTSAQKNPTAFYLCASSVSGLTLEVLTFGAGSRLTVL.

The V call is TRBV30, the J call TRBJ2-5; no firm D call. With 2 bases removed from V and 5 bases from J, the gap between germline ends came to 6 bases. The CDR3 extends over 11 amino acids. Germline values: CDR1 GTSNPN, CDR2 SVGIG (reference sequence). CDR3 residues: CAWSSDETQYF. CDR3 in DNA: TGTGCCTGGAGTAGCGATGAGACCCAGTACTTC. The entire variable domain, with the rest obtained from reference TRBV30 and TRBJ2-5, is as follows: SQTIHQWPATLVQPVGSPLSLECTVEGTSNPNLYWYRQAAGRGLQLLFYSVGIGQISSEVPQNLSASRPQDRQFILSSKKLLLSDSGFYLCAWSSDETQYFGPGTRLLVL.

V gene TRBV28 combines with J gene TRBJ2-1; D unresolved. There are 16 residues in the CDR3. The V end lost 5 bases, the J end lost 6 bases, and 20 bases lay between the germline ends. The germline V gene encodes CDR1 MDHEN and CDR2 SYDVKM. CDR3 in DNA: TGTGCCAGCAGTCCCAACCCGGCCACGCTACGCAATGAGCAGTTCTTC. Translating it yields CASSPNPATLRNEQFF.

The V gene is TRBV6-8, the J gene TRBJ2-1; 13 positions agree with TRBD2. J was trimmed by 2 bases and V by 7 bases; bases with no gene match: 11. The CDR3 extends over 18 amino acids. Germline assignment: CDR1 MNHGY and CDR2 SAAAGT. CDR3 nucleotides: TGTGCCAGCACCACCCGGACTAGCGGGAGAAAGCCCTACAATGAGCAGTTCTTC. Its protein is CASTTRTSGRKPYNEQFF.

J is TRBJ2-1 and V is TRBV11-3; 7 bases align to TRBD2. The V and J ends lost 3 bases and 2 bases, in that order; junction bases with no gene match: 7. The CDR3 contains 16 residues. CDR1 SGHNT and CDR2 YENEEA come from the germline V gene. The DNA of the CDR3 is TGTGCCAGCAGCTTGGGCGGGAGCGGGGCCTACAATGAGCAGTTCTTC. Protein: CASSLGGSGAYNEQFF.

This clone has only a few counts. The chain links TRBV11-3 to TRBJ1-2, with 10 nucleotides matching TRBD1. V lost 1 base and J lost 8; bases outside the gene matches: 7. In germline, CDR1 is SGHNT, CDR2 YENEEA. This CDR3 spans 15 amino acids. For the CDR3, the DNA is TGTGCCAGCAGCTTAGGGGGACAGGGGCCCATAGGCTACACCTTC. Amino acids: CASSLGGQGPIGYTF.

The chain combines TRBV6-8 with TRBJ2-7; 12 bases fit TRBD1. The CDR3 is made up of 14 amino acids. Germline CDR1 and CDR2: MNHGY and SAAAGT. V lost 4 bases to trimming and J lost 7 bases; unmatched junction nucleotides: 5. CDR3 coding DNA: TGTGCCAGCAGTTCCGGGACAGGGGGCTGGGAGCAGTACTTC. Protein: CASSSGTGGWEQYF.

This clone was picked up a small number of times. CDR3 coding DNA: TGTGCGAGAAGGCCCGGGACAGTGTCGGAAAACATTCAGTACTTC. As protein: CARRPGTVSENIQYF. The rearrangement joins TRBV12-5 to TRBJ2-4, with 7 bases fitting TRBD1. Germline V gene data show CDR1 as LGHNT and CDR2 as FRNRAP. The CDR3 extends over 15 amino acids.

This chain joins TRBV23-1 and TRBJ1-1; D is uncertain. TRBV23-1 counts as an open reading frame of uncertain function. The CDR3 is made up of 13 amino acids. V was clipped by 6 bases and J by 0 bases, with 8 bases between them. The CDR3 nucleotides read TGCGCCAGCAGATCTACATTGAACACTGAAGCTTTCTTT. Translating it yields CASRSTLNTEAFF.

The V gene is TRBV18, the J gene TRBJ1-4; 9 bases are shared with TRBD1. There are 16 residues in the CDR3. V was clipped by 2 bases and J by 8 bases; unmatched bases: 9. CDR1 is KGHSH and CDR2 is LQKENI in the germline V gene. CDR3 DNA sequence: TGTGCCAGCTCACCAAGGACGGGACAGGGCGGAGAAAAACTGTTTTTT. This codes for CASSPRTGQGGEKLFF.

The chain uses TRBV15 and TRBJ1-5; D is undetermined. Germline V gene data show CDR1 as LNHNV and CDR2 as YYDKDF (reference sequence). Trimming stripped 1 base from V and 2 bases from J, with 12 bases between. CDR3 length equals 16 residues. CDR3 DNA: TGTGCCACCAGCAGAGGAGAGGCATGGGGCAATCAGCCCCAGCATTTT. Translation: CATSRGEAWGNQPQHF.

The chain uses TRBV18 and TRBJ1-1; 8 nucleotides line up with TRBD1. The CDR3 contains 15 residues. CDR1 KGHSH and CDR2 LQKENI come from the germline V gene. The ends lost 6 bases at V and 5 bases at J; junction bases unmatched: 11. The CDR3 region has the DNA TGTGCCAGCTCGTTTCAGGGGGCCATGGGGACTGAAGCTTTCTTT. Amino acid sequence: CASSFQGAMGTEAFF.

In its sample, this clone is large. J is TRBJ2-1 and V is TRBV6-8, with unresolved D. Trimming pared 1 base from V and 0 bases from J, leaving 4 bases between. Germline assignment: CDR1 MNHGY and CDR2 SAAAGT. CDR3 size: 14 residues. The CDR3 is CASSYLSSYNEQFF. The CDR3 DNA is TGTGCCAGCAGTTACTTGAGCTCCTACAATGAGCAGTTCTTC.

The chain is built from TRBV6-8 and TRBJ1-2; D is possibly TRBD1 (6 bases). Germline V CDR1 and CDR2: MNHGY, SAAAGT. V was trimmed by 5 bases and J by 5 bases, leaving 18 bases between them. The CDR3 extends over 15 amino acids. The CDR3 DNA reads as TGTGCCAGCAGTGGCGAGACAGGTCTTGCTTATGGCTACACCTTC. Translating gives CASSGETGLAYGYTF.

The chain joins TRBV7-4 to TRBJ2-2; TRBD1 matches at 7 bases. The CDR3 covers 13 residues. Germline lookup yields CDR1 SGHVT and CDR2 SQSDAQ. With 2 bases clipped from V and 6 bases from J, the junction kept 0 bases outside the gene matches. The CDR3 DNA is TGTGCCAGCAGCTTAACAGGGGCCGGGGAGCTGTTTTTT. This gives the protein CASSLTGAGELFF.

The chain joins TRBV11-3 to TRBJ1-1; D may be TRBD1 (5 bases). The germline V gene encodes CDR1 SGHNT and CDR2 YENEEA. There are 15 residues in the CDR3. V lost 8 bases, J lost 4 bases, and 20 bases lay in between. The CDR3 nucleotides are TGTGCCAGCTCCCCCCTAGGGGAGAGGGGCACTGAAGCTTTCTTT. Translated: CASSPLGERGTEAFF.

The chain is built from TRBV6-8 and TRBJ2-1; 11 bases fit TRBD1. The CDR3 length is 19 residues. J gave up 1 base and V 4 bases, and 12 bases lay outside the gene matches. The germline V gene encodes CDR1 MNHGY and CDR2 SAAAGT. The CDR3 sequence is CASSFISGTGGLSYNEQFF. In DNA form, the CDR3 reads TGTGCCAGCAGTTTTATCTCAGGGACAGGGGGTTTATCCTACAATGAGCAGTTCTTC.